The clone carrying this T cell receptor (beta chain) was seen repeatedly, ten times or more. The antigen remains undetermined. These data originate in a study of blood T cells in healthy people across ages. The study, taken as a whole, reports: From one million sequenced T cells, diversity estimates were lower bounds. The CMV status of each donor remained undetermined, and this could have confounded shifts in expanded clonotypes.

A second 7 to 11 cycle PCR used barcoded and J-beta primers. TCRdb called the 5' RACE reads again in MiXCR, with one record for every CDR3 protein. This table holds 1.5 million to 2 million distinct CDR3 sequences, less than 50% found once. Trimming at V came to 8 bases and at J to 1 base, leaving 8 bases not matched to a gene. The CDR3 has 14 amino acids. Germline V gene sequence: CDR1 SGHVS, CDR2 FQNEAQ. Researchers isolated at least 6 million PBMCs per sample. The specimen was blood. The rearrangement joins TRBV7-8 to TRBJ2-7; 7 nucleotides match TRBD1. This TCR was recovered from a woman aged 35 to 49 in good health. The CDR3 DNA sequence: TGTGCCAGCTCACTCCGGGACAGATCCTACGAGCAGTACTTC. It specifies CASSLRDRSYEQYF.